The TCR beta chain under discussion was sequenced for a study of T cell responses to AZD1222 COVID-19 vaccine. Across the study: Second-dose recipients at about 4 or about 12 weeks were treated as one pooled group.

This table comes from immunoSEQ multiplex PCR, and its TCRdb copy is limited to in-frame clones, with some not included. The repertoire consists of approximately 160,000 clones, with 90% to 95% occurring once and the leading ten covering more than 0.8%. Study-wide points: Regions 160-218 and 743-854 held dominance among vaccine-associated CD4 TCRs, which spanned spike. Mostly white British, mostly female donors; authors suggested clonal diversity may be underestimated. Only a handful of AZD1222 recipients were seropositive at baseline.

Germline CDR1 KGHSH, CDR2 LQKENI. This CDR3 comprises 18 residues. Trimming left V 4 bases short and J 0 bases short, with 18 bases between. With respect to this clone: The antigen is unknown.

This TCR came from an adult in good health. The chain is built from TRBV18 and TRBJ1-4; D not resolved. The sequencing used peripheral blood, collected on day 0 of AZD1222 vaccination. CDR3 coding DNA: TGTGCCAGCTCACTCAGACAAACTCTCGGGACAACTAATGAAAAACTGTTTTTT. Protein product: CASSLRQTLGTTNEKLFF. The full variable domain, rest sourced from reference TRBV18 and TRBJ1-4, is NAGVMQNPRHLVRRRGQEARLRCSPMKGHSHVYWYRQLPEEGLKFMVYLQKENIIDESGMPKERFSAEFPKEGPSILRIQQVVRGDSAAYFCASSLRQTLGTTNEKLFFGSGTQLSVL.